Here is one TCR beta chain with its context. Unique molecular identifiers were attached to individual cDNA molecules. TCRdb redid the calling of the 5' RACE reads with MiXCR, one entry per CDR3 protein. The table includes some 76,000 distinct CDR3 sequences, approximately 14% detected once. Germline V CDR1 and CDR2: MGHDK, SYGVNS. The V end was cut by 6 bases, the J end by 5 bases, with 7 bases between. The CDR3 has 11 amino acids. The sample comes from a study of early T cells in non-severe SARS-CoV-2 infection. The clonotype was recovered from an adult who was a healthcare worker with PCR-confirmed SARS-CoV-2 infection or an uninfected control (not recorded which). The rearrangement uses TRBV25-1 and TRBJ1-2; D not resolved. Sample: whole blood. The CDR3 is CASRSLYGYTF. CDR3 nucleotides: TGTGCCAGCAGGTCCCTTTATGGCTACACCTTC.